This T cell receptor beta chain was profiled in a study of OX40 agonist ivuxolimab in advanced cancers. Study-level information: Those enrolled were 80% to 85% male, with a mean age of around 55 years and ages from about 20 to 85. A history of anti-PD-1, anti-PD-L1 or anti-CTLA-4 therapy was acceptable, and more than 30% had some. Study results and caveats: Antigens targeted by the expanded peripheral T cells were not determined. Partial responders dosed at 0.1-3.0 mg/kg displayed clonal expansion ranking among the lowest.

Profiling relied on immunoSEQ multiplex PCR, and the TCRdb table lists in-frame clones only, not all of them. The sample lists tens of thousands of clones; about 88% were seen once. Germline-derived CDR1 and CDR2 are SGHNT and YENEEA. The CDR3 runs to 12 residues. Trimming at V came to 5 bases and at J to 4 bases, leaving 1 base not matched to a gene. Comment on this clone: No antigen is known for it.

This TCR derives from an adult with an advanced solid tumor such as melanoma, head and neck, liver or kidney cancer. This sequence joins TRBV11-3 and TRBJ2-7; 8 nucleotides align to TRBD2. The specimen comprised CD4+ or CD8+ T cells sorted from blood, sampled in a trial of the OX40 agonist ivuxolimab. The CDR3 nucleotides read TGTGCCAGCAGCCCTAGCGGGTACGAGCAGTACTTC. Its translation: CASSPSGYEQYF.